This record looks at one T cell receptor beta chain sequence and its context. The antigen remains unidentified. Employing constant-segment primers, 5'RACE generated TCR alpha and TCR beta cDNA libraries bearing sample barcodes and UMIs. TCRdb reprocessed the 5' RACE reads via MiXCR and lists one record per CDR3 protein. The sample includes roughly 450,000 distinct CDR3 sequences, over 15% of them seen just once. The data are from a study of T-cell memory formation after mild COVID-19. Study-level background: In these data, TCR clusters were largely donor specific. Findings of the study overall: That cross-reactive memory joined was suggested by some responding clones appearing in pre-infection memory. CD4+ contracting clones lay mainly in CM and EM, CD8+ ones in EMRA.

V gave up 6 bases and J gave up 2 bases, with 17 bases separating them. Germline V gives CDR1 MDHEN, CDR2 SYDVKM. The CDR3 has 15 residues. Sequenced input: PBMCs or a T cell subset sorted from them (not recorded which). The gene calls are TRBV28 and TRBJ2-7; possibly TRBD2 for D (6 bases). The sequence came from a man aged 18-30 years who had mild COVID-19 (a few samples of this study predate the infection). Cell type and time point are not known. In nucleotides, the CDR3 is TGTGCCAGCAGCCTTGGGACTTTCGGCGCCTACGAGCAGTACGTC. Amino acids: CASSLGTFGAYEQYV.